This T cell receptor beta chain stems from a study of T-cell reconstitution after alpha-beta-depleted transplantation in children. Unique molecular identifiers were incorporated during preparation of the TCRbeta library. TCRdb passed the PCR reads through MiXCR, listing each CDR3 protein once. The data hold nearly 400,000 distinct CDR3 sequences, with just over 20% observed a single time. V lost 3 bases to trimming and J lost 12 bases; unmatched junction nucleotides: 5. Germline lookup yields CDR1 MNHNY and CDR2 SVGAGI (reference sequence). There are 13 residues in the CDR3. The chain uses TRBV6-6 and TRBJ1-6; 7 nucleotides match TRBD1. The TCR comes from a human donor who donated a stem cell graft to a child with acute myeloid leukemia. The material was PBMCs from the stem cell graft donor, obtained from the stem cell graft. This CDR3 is CASSYKDRQPLHF. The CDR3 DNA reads TGTGCCAGCAGTTATAAGGACAGGCAACCCCTCCACTTT.